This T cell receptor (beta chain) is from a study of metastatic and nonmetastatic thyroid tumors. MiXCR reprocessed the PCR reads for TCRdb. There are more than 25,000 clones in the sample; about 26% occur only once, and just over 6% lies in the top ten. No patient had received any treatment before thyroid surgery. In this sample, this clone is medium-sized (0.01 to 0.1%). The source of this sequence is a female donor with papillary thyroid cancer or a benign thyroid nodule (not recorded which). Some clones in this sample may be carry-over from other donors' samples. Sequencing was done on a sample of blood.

For the CDR3, the DNA is TGTGCCAGCAAACCCAACGGTAGCAATCAGCCCCAGCATTTT. Its protein is CASKPNGSNQPQHF. The chain links TRBV12-3 or TRBV12-4 to TRBJ1-5; D is ambiguous. This CDR3 spans 14 amino acids. V was trimmed by 7 bases and J by 0 bases, leaving 10 bases between them.